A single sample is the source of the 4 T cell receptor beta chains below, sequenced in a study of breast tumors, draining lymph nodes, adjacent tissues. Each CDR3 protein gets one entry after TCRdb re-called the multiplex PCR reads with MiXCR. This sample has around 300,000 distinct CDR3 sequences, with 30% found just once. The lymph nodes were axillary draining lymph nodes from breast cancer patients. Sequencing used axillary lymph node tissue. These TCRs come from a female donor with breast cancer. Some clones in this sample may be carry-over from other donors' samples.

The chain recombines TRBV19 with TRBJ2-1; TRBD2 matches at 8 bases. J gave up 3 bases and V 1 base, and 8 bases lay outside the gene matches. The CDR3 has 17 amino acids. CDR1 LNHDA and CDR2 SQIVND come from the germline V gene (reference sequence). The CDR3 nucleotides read TGTGCCAGTAGTATAGCGGGGACTAGACGGAGCTACAATGAGCAGTTCTTC. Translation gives CASSIAGTRRSYNEQFF.

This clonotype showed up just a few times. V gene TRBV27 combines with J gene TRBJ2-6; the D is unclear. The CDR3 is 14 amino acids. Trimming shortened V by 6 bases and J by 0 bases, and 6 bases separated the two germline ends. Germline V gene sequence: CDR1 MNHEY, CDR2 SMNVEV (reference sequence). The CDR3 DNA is TGTGCCAGCAGCGCCTCCTCTGGGGCCAACGTCCTGACTTTC. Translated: CASSASSGANVLTF.

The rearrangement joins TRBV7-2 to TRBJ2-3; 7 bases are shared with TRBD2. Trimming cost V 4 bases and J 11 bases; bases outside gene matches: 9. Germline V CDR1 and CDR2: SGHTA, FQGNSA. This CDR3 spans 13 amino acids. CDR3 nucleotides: TGTGCCAGCAGCTGGACTAGGACCAATGAGCAGTATTTT. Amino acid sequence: CASSWTRTNEQYF.

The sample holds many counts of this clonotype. The CDR3 spells CATSDPLGGSQAGTQYF. Here the CDR3 DNA reads TGTGCCACCAGTGACCCCCTAGGGGGCAGTCAGGCAGGTACGCAGTATTTT. The gene calls are TRBV24-1 and TRBJ2-3; the match to TRBD1 covers 7 bases. The CDR3 runs to 17 residues. The germline V gene has CDR1 KGHDR and CDR2 SFDVKD. Germline trimming cut 4 bases from V and 8 bases from J; bases unmatched to any gene: 17.